Listed below are T cell receptor beta chains from one sample, sequenced in a study of blood T cell repertoires in COVID-19. Libraries were prepared by immunoSEQ multiplex PCR; TCRdb keeps only in-frame clonotypes and omits some of them. This table holds 160,000 or so clones, around 80% found once. The sample was peripheral blood. These TCRs come from a man between 60 and 75 years old with acute or convalescent COVID-19. The conserved cysteine and the conserved F or W are not part of the CDR3 here.

CDR3: ASSSGGAFYGYT; J: TRBJ1-2; V: TRBV19
CDR3: ASSQGPGRAYEQY; J: TRBJ2-7; V: TRBV3-1/TRBV3-2
CDR3: ASSYNRDSPLH; J: TRBJ1-6; V: TRBV6-5
CDR3: ASSTRQGAHYGYT; J: TRBJ1-2; V: TRBV3-1/TRBV3-2
CDR3: ASYRALNTEAF; J: TRBJ1-1; V: TRBV2
CDR3: ASSQGHGNYGYT; J: TRBJ1-2; V: TRBV4-2
CDR3: SARDRGIQY; J: TRBJ2-7; V: TRBV20-1
CDR3: ASTSSGGGETQY; J: TRBJ2-5; V: TRBV6-6
CDR3: ASSRQDRDFYT; J: TRBJ1-2; V: TRBV7-2
CDR3: ASTRTGFGNTIY; J: TRBJ1-3; V: TRBV6-5
CDR3: ASSYSSGENQPQH; J: TRBJ1-5; V: TRBV6-6
CDR3: ASSLAGGSYNEQF; J: TRBJ2-1; V: TRBV11-3
CDR3: ASSGGGGRISGNTIY; J: TRBJ1-3; V: TRBV2
CDR3: ATSDPGIEQF; J: TRBJ2-1; V: TRBV24-1
CDR3: ASSIGQGASPLH; J: TRBJ1-6; V: TRBV19
CDR3: ASSYGDSGNTIY; J: TRBJ1-3; V: TRBV5-1
CDR3: ASSYGTGTDTQY; J: TRBJ2-3; V: TRBV7-3
CDR3: AMWRGTGDTQY; J: TRBJ2-3; V: TRBV10-3
CDR3: ASILTGALLGGYT; J: TRBJ1-2; V: TRBV28
CDR3: ASSSPQAEVGAEQY; J: TRBJ2-7; V: TRBV5-4
CDR3: SASGSEERVYNEQF; J: TRBJ2-1; V: TRBV20-1
CDR3: ASRTPGRVGNTIY; J: TRBJ1-3; V: TRBV19
CDR3: ASSLGQGANEQY; J: TRBJ2-7; V: TRBV5-1
CDR3: ASSSGLAGATSTDTQY; J: TRBJ2-3; V: TRBV5-5
CDR3: ASSLGSSGRYEQY; J: TRBJ2-7; V: TRBV7-2
CDR3: ASSQQEGGEQF; J: TRBJ2-1; V: TRBV18
CDR3: ASSSQPDSVEKLF; J: TRBJ1-4; V: TRBV6-5
CDR3: ASSHRTGSGNTIY; J: TRBJ1-3; V: TRBV28